Below, 21 T cell receptor beta chains from the same sample are listed, as sequenced in a study of Ad26.COV2.S vaccination and SARS-CoV-2 variants. The treatment denotes: 15 to 20 received Ad26.COV2.S at low or high dose, single or two shots; a few received placebo; per-sample allocation not given. Sampling was performed 63 days after the first vaccine or placebo injection. TCRdb's copy holds only in-frame clones and misses some; the assay was immunoSEQ multiplex PCR. The table includes roughly 390,000 clones, approximately 91% detected once. This sample comprised peripheral blood, obtained in a trial of Ad26.COV2.S vaccine versus placebo. Receptors originate from a person aged 18-65 years who received the Ad26.COV2.S COVID-19 vaccine or a placebo.

V and J are TRBV6-5 and TRBJ1-4, with 7 bases that match TRBD1. Germline CDR1 and CDR2: MNHEY and SVGAGI. The trim removed 6 bases at V and 5 bases at J, leaving 9 bases unmatched. The length of the CDR3 is 15 residues. The CDR3 DNA is TGTGCCAGCAGAGGTTGGGGGACAGCGAATGAAAAACTGTTTTTT. It encodes CASRGWGTANEKLFF.

This clone was seen a single time. V gene TRBV5-1 combines with J gene TRBJ2-7; D gene unclear. V dropped 0 bases and J dropped 4 bases, with 14 bases sitting between them. The CDR3 consists of 15 residues. The V gene's germline CDR1 is SGHRS and CDR2 YFSETQ. DNA of the CDR3: TGCGCCAGCAGCTTGGAAGGAAGGGTCGGATACGAGCAGTACTTC. This gives the protein CASSLEGRVGYEQYF.

The chain combines TRBV7-2 with TRBJ1-1; 8 positions match TRBD1. V lost 5 bases and J lost 5; bases outside the gene matches: 7. Germline V lookup: CDR1 SGHTA, CDR2 FQGNSA. This CDR3 has 14 residues. The DNA of the CDR3 is TGTGCCAGCAGCGTAAGGACAGGGAGGACTGAAGCTTTCTTT. It translates to CASSVRTGRTEAFF.

The chain joins TRBV6-1 to TRBJ1-4; D possibly corresponds to TRBD1 (6 bases). The CDR3 has 16 residues. Germline V gene sequence: CDR1 MNHNS, CDR2 SASEGT. V was pared by 2 bases and J by 8 bases, with 18 bases between. CDR3 sequence: CASSEMENRVGEKLFF. CDR3 bases: TGTGCCAGCAGTGAAATGGAGAACAGGGTGGGCGAAAAACTGTTTTTT.

This CDR3 reads CSASTHREGNGYTF. The CDR3 DNA follows: TGCAGTGCTAGTACTCACAGGGAGGGTAATGGCTACACCTTC. The chain joins TRBV20-1 to TRBJ1-2, with D tentatively TRBD1 (6 bases). V dropped 3 bases and J dropped 6 bases, with 17 bases sitting between them. CDR1 and CDR2 (germline): DFQATT, SNEGSKA (reference sequence). CDR3 length equals 14 residues.

The V call is TRBV10-3, the J call TRBJ1-1; 8 nucleotides line up with TRBD1. Germline loops: CDR1 ENHRY, CDR2 SYGVKD. V was clipped by 6 bases and J by 4 bases; unmatched bases: 13. The CDR3 covers 16 residues. The CDR3 loop is CAIRRDRGEVGTEAFF. In nucleotides, the CDR3 is TGTGCCATCAGACGTGACAGGGGCGAGGTTGGCACTGAAGCTTTCTTT.

The chain couples TRBV10-3 to TRBJ1-2; D gene unclear. V lost 0 bases and J 8 bases, leaving 7 bases between the germline ends. Looked up from germline, CDR1 is ENHRY and CDR2 is SYGVKD. There are 12 residues in the CDR3. The CDR3 sequence: CAISESLGGYTF. The DNA of the CDR3 is TGTGCCATCAGTGAGTCCTTGGGAGGCTACACCTTC.

The chain uses TRBV6-1 and TRBJ1-2; D not certain. V was trimmed by 2 bases and J by 0 bases, leaving 10 bases between them. The CDR3 covers 15 residues. Per the germline V gene, CDR1 is MNHNS and CDR2 is SASEGT. CDR3 amino acids: CASSERSVSNYGYTF. CDR3 nucleotides: TGTGCCAGCAGTGAACGGTCGGTCTCTAACTATGGCTACACCTTC.

The chain uses TRBV3-1 (or the pseudogene TRBV3-2) and TRBJ2-2, with a weak D call TRBD2 (5 bases). The germline CDR1 and CDR2 sequences are LGHDT and YNNKEL (reference sequence). The CDR3 is 15 residues long. Trimming stripped 1 base from V and 7 bases from J, with 13 bases between. In DNA form, the CDR3 reads TGTGCCAGCAGCCAAGGAAGCCCGGGGAGCGGGGAGCTGTTTTTT. Its translation: CASSQGSPGSGELFF.

This clone has only one observation. The V call is TRBV5-4, the J call TRBJ1-6, with a weak D call TRBD1 (5 bases). This CDR3 region has 15 residues. The V gene's germline CDR1 is SGHNT and CDR2 YYREEE (reference sequence). V lost 4 bases, J lost 7 bases, and 15 bases lay in between. CDR3 sequence (DNA): TGTGCCAGCAGCAGGGACCCGGGAGACAATTCACCCCTCCACTTT. It yields the protein CASSRDPGDNSPLHF.

The chain carries TRBV11-2 and TRBJ2-4; 9 bases are shared with TRBD1. The CDR3 is 15 residues long. CDR1 SGHAT and CDR2 FQNNGV come from the germline V gene. With V trimmed by 5 bases and J by 4 bases, 6 bases remained unmatched. The CDR3 bases are TGTGCCAGCAGCCGGGACAGGGTGGGGAAAAACATTCAGTACTTC. This gives the protein CASSRDRVGKNIQYF. The entire variable domain, with the rest obtained from reference TRBV11-2 and TRBJ2-4, is as follows: EAGVAQSPRYKIIEKRQSVAFWCNPISGHATLYWYQQILGQGPKLLIQFQNNGVVDDSQLPKDRFSAERLKGVDSTLKIQPAKLEDSAVYLCASSRDRVGKNIQYFGAGTRLSVL.

This chain joins TRBV5-1 and TRBJ1-2, with TRBD1 identical over 8 bases. CDR3 size: 14 residues. V shed 4 bases and J 6 bases; nucleotides not matched to a gene: 8. CDR1 is SGHRS, CDR2 YFSETQ, per germline. The CDR3 loop reads CASSAGQAVDGYTF. For the CDR3, the DNA is TGCGCCAGCAGCGCGGGACAGGCGGTAGATGGCTACACCTTC.

This chain connects TRBV21-1 to TRBJ1-4. TRBV21-1 is listed as a pseudogene. CDR3 length: 9 amino acids. Here the CDR3 DNA reads TGTGCCAGCACCCTTAAACTGTTTTTT. Translating gives CASTLKLFF.

J is TRBJ1-4 and V is TRBV5-5; weak D call: TRBD1 (5 bases). Trimming left V 0 bases short and J 5 bases short, with 8 bases between. The CDR3 has 14 residues. From germline, CDR1 is SGHKS and CDR2 YYEKEE (reference sequence). The CDR3 nucleotides are TGTGCCAGCAGCTTGGGACAGAGAAATGAAAAACTGTTTTTT. Translated, it gives CASSLGQRNEKLFF.

This clone has just a few counts. The chain couples TRBV3-1 (or the pseudogene TRBV3-2) to TRBJ1-2; D call uncertain. This CDR3 is 11 amino acids long. Between the trimmed V and J ends, which lost 4 bases and 7 bases, there was a span of 7 bases. CDR1 is LGHDT, CDR2 YNNKEL, per germline (reference sequence). CDR3 residues: CASSRESGYTF. CDR3 coding DNA: TGTGCCAGCAGCCGAGAGAGTGGCTACACCTTC.

The chain recombines TRBV24-1 with TRBJ2-5; 8 bases are shared with TRBD2. The germline V gene encodes CDR1 KGHDR and CDR2 SFDVKD. This CDR3 is 15 amino acids long. Trimming at V came to 3 bases and at J to 2 bases, leaving 4 bases not matched to a gene. DNA of the CDR3: TGTGCCACCAGTGATCAAAGCGGGGGACAAGAGACCCAGTACTTC. As protein: CATSDQSGGQETQYF.

This chain links TRBV30 with TRBJ2-3; D ambiguous. CDR1 is GTSNPN, CDR2 SVGIG, per germline (reference sequence). Trimming shortened V by 1 base and J by 5 bases, and 10 bases separated the two germline ends. This CDR3 has 13 amino acids. In DNA form, the CDR3 reads TGTGCCTGGAGTGCGCAGGCCCGAGATACGCAGTATTTT. The encoded protein is CAWSAQARDTQYF.

The chain couples TRBV11-2 to TRBJ1-5; D is unresolved. Germline CDR1 reads SGHAT; CDR2 reads FQNNGV. The CDR3 runs to 13 residues. V gave up 0 bases and J gave up 9 bases, with 9 bases separating them. CDR3 sequence: CASSLEGGWPQHF. In DNA, the CDR3 is TGTGCCAGCAGCTTAGAAGGTGGTTGGCCCCAGCATTTT.

The chain combines TRBV7-9 with TRBJ2-1; D possibly uses TRBD1 or TRBD2 (7 bases each). The germline V gene encodes CDR1 SEHNR and CDR2 FQNEAQ (reference sequence). Trimming pared 0 bases from V and 15 bases from J, leaving 15 bases between. The CDR3 covers 13 residues. CDR3: CASSLAGGDRWFF. CDR3 sequence (DNA): TGTGCCAGCAGCTTAGCTGGGGGGGACAGATGGTTCTTC.

The V call is TRBV19, the J call TRBJ1-2; D is perhaps TRBD1 (6 bases). Germline CDR1 LNHDA, CDR2 SQIVND (reference sequence). V was trimmed by 1 base and J by 4 bases, leaving 13 bases between them. CDR3 size: 15 residues. The CDR3 DNA is TGTGCCAGTAGTATAGTAGGGCAGGGGAGCTATGGCTACACCTTC. Translating it yields CASSIVGQGSYGYTF. Full variable domain (rest looked up from reference TRBV19 and TRBJ1-2): DGGITQSPKYLFRKEGQNVTLSCEQNLNHDAMYWYRQDPGQGLRLIYYSQIVNDFQKGDIAEGYSVSREKKESFPLTVTSAQKNPTAFYLCASSIVGQGSYGYTFGSGTRLTVV.

The chain couples TRBV7-6 to TRBJ1-1; D is undetermined. V was trimmed by 6 bases and J by 2 bases, leaving 13 bases between them. CDR3 length: 14 amino acids. Germline CDR1 SGHVS, CDR2 FNYEAQ. CDR3 sequence reads: CASSAVGINTEAFF. CDR3 coding DNA: TGTGCCAGCAGTGCCGTCGGGATAAACACTGAAGCTTTCTTT.